This T cell receptor beta chain was recorded in a study of lymphopenia after photon versus proton radiotherapy. General study points: Proton therapy kept repertoires fairly stable, unlike photons, which gained effector/memory cells. After the lymphocyte nadir, photon-treated repertoires showed oligoclonal expansion, especially of CD8+ Temra cells.

The data were produced by immunoSEQ multiplex PCR, yet TCRdb's version contains in-frame clones alone and is incomplete. Among around 150,000 clones, 80% to 90% were seen once, and the ten largest hold around 5.1%. Concerning this clone: Its antigen remains unidentified.

This TCR came from a man in his forties or fifties with gastric cancer. This sample comprised peripheral blood, obtained from a patient treated with photon-based radiotherapy.

The CDR3 protein is CASSATLRGRNSYEQYF. The CDR3 DNA is TGTGCCAGCAGCGCGACCCTTAGGGGGAGGAACTCCTACGAGCAGTACTTC. J is TRBJ2-7 and V is TRBV7-6; D is tentatively TRBD1 or TRBD2 (6 bases each). Per germline, CDR1 SGHVS and CDR2 FNYEAQ. This CDR3 contains 17 residues. V was shortened by 5 bases and J by 0 bases, with 20 bases between the two germline ends.